Listed here is a single TCR beta chain. This entry comes from a study of blood T cell repertoires in COVID-19. Measured with immunoSEQ multiplex PCR; TCRdb has only the in-frame clones, and not every one. The data show 350,000 to 450,000 clones, approximately 90% seen once. The V gene end was trimmed by 6 bases and the J gene end by 2 bases; junction bases not matched to a gene: 10. This CDR3 region has 15 residues. Germline V CDR1 and CDR2: LNHDA, SQIVND (reference sequence). The sample comprised PBMCs or T cells enriched from blood (not recorded which). The V call is TRBV19, the J call TRBJ2-7; 7 bases map to TRBD1. The TCR was taken from a woman aged 40-49 years who had been exposed to COVID-19. The CDR3 region is CASRPRQGVAYEQYF. The DNA of the CDR3 is TGTGCCAGTAGGCCACGGCAGGGGGTCGCCTACGAGCAGTACTTC.